The clone carrying this TCR beta chain was observed a few times. The antigen is unknown. The data stem from a study of T cell repertoires in cytomegalovirus infection. About the study: Epitope selection comprised recently identified HLA-C-restricted CMV epitopes and well-studied HLA-B-restricted CMV epitopes. Indications of both CMV infection and matching HLA type were provided by public TCR beta signatures. Study-wide results and limits: Clonotypes of TCR beta that were HLA-C-restricted and CMV-specific dominated the ex vivo response.

MiXCR was run by TCRdb on the reads, yielding one entry per CDR3 protein. The sample consists of around 900,000 distinct CDR3 sequences, around 30% of them appearing once. This specimen consisted of cultured CD8+ T cells from PBMCs, obtained from culture after CMV antigen stimulation. This receptor was obtained from a human donor in good health (CMV status not recorded). Some clones in this sample may be carry-over from other donors' samples.

CDR3 coding DNA: TGTGCCAGCACCCCGTCCGCAGGGTTGCCCTCTGGGGCCAACGTCCTGACTTTC. Residues: CASTPSAGLPSGANVLTF. The chain couples TRBV7-6 to TRBJ2-6, with D tentatively TRBD1 (5 bases). V lost 7 bases and J 0 bases, leaving 19 bases between the germline ends. The CDR3 is made up of 18 amino acids. Germline V gene sequence: CDR1 SGHVS, CDR2 FNYEAQ.